The T cell receptor (beta chain) under discussion was sequenced for a study of cytomegalovirus exposure and HLA in healthy donors. The CDR3 loop spans 13 amino acids. Germline V gene lookup returns CDR1 MNHEY and CDR2 SMNVEV (reference sequence). The germline V and J ends were trimmed by 11 bases and 5 bases, with 18 bases remaining between them. With 60 Vbeta and 13 Jbeta primers, the PCR was carried out. As handled by the study authors: Approximately 12 million of the 80 million or so unique TCR beta chains counted in a later analysis were shared. This table comes from immunoSEQ multiplex PCR, and its TCRdb copy is limited to in-frame clones, with some not included. That table is the source of V, J and clone size, and D and trimming were worked out from the DNA. The sample has about 130,000 clones; roughly 74% are singletons.

This TCR was recovered from a male donor in good health and CMV-seronegative. The chain has TRBV27 and TRBJ1-1; D may be TRBD1 (6 bases). Sample: PBMCs. Here the CDR3 DNA reads TGTGCCTCCCACGACAGGCTGGGAACTGAAGCTTTCTTT. This sequence encodes CASHDRLGTEAFF.